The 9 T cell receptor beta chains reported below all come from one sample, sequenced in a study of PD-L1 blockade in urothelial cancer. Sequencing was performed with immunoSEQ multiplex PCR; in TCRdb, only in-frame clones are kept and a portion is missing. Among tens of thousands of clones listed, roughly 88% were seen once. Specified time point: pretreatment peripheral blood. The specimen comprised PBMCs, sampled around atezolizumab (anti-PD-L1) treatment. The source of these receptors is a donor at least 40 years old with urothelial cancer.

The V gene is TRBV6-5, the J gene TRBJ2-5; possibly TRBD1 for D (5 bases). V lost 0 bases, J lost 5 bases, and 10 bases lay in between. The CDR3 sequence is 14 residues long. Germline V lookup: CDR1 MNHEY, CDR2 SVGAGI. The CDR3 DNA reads TGTGCCAGCAGTTACTCGGGCAGGGCCGAGACCCAGTACTTC. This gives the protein CASSYSGRAETQYF.

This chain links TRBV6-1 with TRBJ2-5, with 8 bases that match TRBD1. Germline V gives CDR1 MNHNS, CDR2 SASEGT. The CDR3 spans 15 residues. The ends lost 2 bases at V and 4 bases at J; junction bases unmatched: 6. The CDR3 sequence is CASSEQGAGRETQYF. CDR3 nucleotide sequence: TGTGCCAGCAGTGAACAGGGGGCGGGCCGAGAGACCCAGTACTTC.

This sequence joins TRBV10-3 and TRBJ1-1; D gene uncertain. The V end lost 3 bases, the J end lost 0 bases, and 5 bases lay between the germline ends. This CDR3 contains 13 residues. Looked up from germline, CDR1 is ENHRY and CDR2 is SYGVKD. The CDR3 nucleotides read TGTGCCATCAGTGAACAGTTGAACACTGAAGCTTTCTTT. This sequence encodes CAISEQLNTEAFF.

CDR3 region: CASSQGGGTDTQYF. CDR3 DNA: TGTGCCAGCAGCCAAGGGGGGGGCACAGATACGCAGTATTTT. The chain combines TRBV14 with TRBJ2-3; D perhaps matches TRBD2 (6 bases). The CDR3 consists of 14 residues. CDR1 and CDR2 (germline): SGHDN, FVKESK. Between the trimmed V and J ends, which lost 1 base and 1 base, there was a span of 6 bases.

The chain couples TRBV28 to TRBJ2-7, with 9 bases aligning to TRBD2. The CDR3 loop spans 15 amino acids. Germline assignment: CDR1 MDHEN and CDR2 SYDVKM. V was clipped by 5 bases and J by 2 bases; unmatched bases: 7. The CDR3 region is CASSPYSGGAYEQYF. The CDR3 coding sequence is TGTGCCAGCAGTCCTTATAGCGGGGGAGCCTACGAGCAGTACTTC.

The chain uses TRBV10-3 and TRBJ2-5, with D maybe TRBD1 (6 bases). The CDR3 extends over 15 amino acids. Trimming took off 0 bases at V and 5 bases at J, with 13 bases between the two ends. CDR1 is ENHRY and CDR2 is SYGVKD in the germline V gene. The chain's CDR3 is CAISESVGQRETQYF. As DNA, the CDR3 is TGTGCCATCAGTGAGTCAGTGGGACAACGGGAGACCCAGTACTTC.

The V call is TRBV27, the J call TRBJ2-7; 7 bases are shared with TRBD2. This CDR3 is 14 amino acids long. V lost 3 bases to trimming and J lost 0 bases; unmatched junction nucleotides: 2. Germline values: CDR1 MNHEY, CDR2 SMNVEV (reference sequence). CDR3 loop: CASSLWGGSYEQYF. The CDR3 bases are TGTGCCAGCAGTTTGTGGGGGGGCTCCTACGAGCAGTACTTC.

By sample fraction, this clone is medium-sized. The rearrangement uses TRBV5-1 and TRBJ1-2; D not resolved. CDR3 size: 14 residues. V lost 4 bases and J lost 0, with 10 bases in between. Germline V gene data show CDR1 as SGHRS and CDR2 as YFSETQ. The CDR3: CASSPHTANYGYTF. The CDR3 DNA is TGCGCCAGCAGCCCGCACACAGCTAACTATGGCTACACCTTC.

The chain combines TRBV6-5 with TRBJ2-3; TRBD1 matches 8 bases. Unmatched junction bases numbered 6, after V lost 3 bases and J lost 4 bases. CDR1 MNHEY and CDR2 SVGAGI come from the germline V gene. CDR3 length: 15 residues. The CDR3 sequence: CASSYGQGAADTQYF. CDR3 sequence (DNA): TGTGCCAGCAGTTATGGGCAGGGGGCGGCAGATACGCAGTATTTT.